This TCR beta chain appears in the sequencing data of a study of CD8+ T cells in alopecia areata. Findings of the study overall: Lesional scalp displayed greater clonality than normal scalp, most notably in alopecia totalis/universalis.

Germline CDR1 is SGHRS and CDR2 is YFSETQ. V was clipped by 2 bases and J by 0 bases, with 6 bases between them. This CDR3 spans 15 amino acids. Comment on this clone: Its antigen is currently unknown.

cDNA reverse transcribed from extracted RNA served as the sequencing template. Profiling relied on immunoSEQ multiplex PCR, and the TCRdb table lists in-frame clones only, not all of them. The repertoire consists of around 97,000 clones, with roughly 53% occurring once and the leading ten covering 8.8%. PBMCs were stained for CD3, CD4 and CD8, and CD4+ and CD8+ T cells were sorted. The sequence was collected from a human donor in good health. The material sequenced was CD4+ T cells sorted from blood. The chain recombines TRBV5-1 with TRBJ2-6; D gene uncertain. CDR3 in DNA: TGCGCCAGCAGCTTATCCCCCTCTGGGGCCAACGTCCTGACTTTC. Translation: CASSLSPSGANVLTF.